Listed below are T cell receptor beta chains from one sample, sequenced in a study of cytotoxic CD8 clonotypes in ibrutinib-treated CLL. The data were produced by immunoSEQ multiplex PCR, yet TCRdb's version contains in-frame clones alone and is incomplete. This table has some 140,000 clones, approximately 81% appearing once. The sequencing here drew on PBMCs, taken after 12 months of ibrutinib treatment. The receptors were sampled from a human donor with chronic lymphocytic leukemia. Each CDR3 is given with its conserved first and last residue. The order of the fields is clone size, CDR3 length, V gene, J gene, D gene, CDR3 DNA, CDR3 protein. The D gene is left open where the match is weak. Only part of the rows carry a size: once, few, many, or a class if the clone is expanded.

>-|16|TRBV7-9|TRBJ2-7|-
TGTGCCAGCAGCAAAACAGGGATGTCTGGTTCCTACGAGCAGTACTTC
CASSKTGMSGSYEQYF
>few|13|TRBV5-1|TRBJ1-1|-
TGCGCCAGCAGCTTGGGCAGGGGCGCTGAAGCTTTCTTT
CASSLGRGAEAFF
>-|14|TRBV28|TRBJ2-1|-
TGTGCCAGCAGGACCCCCGGCGCCTACAATGAGCAGTTCTTC
CASRTPGAYNEQFF
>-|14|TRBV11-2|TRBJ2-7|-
TGTGCCAGCAGCTCCGCGACAGGCTCCTACGAGCAGTACTTC
CASSSATGSYEQYF
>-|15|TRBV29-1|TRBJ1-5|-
TGCAGCGTTGAAATCGGGGGCGCGGGCAATCAGCCCCAGCATTTT
CSVEIGGAGNQPQHF
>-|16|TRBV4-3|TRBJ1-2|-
TGCGCCAGCAGCCAAACTCCCGCCAGGGCAACCTATGGCTACACCTTC
CASSQTPARATYGYTF
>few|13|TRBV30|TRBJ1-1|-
TGTGCCTGGAGTCAGGGAGGGCTTAAGGAAGCTTTCTTT
CAWSQGGLKEAFF
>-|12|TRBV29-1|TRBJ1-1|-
TGCAGCTCCTTAACGGGGCATTCCAGAGCTTTCTTT
CSSLTGHSRAFF
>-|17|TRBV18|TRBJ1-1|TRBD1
TGTGCCAGCTCACCACCGAGGTTCTCGGCAGGGGGCACTGAAGCTTTCTTT
CASSPPRFSAGGTEAFF
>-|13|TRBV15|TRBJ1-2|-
TGTGCCACCAGCAACGGACAGAACTATGGCTACACCTTC
CATSNGQNYGYTF
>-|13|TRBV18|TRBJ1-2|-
TGTGCCAGCTCACCAGGACACGTCTATGGCTACACCTTC
CASSPGHVYGYTF
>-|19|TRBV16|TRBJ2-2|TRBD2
TGTGCCAGCAGCCAATCCCCATTCACTAGCGGGAGTACCACCGGGGAGCTGTTTTTT
CASSQSPFTSGSTTGELFF
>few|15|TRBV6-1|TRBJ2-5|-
TGTGCCAGCAGGGACAGGGGCGGGGGGGAAGAGACCCAGTACTTC
CASRDRGGGEETQYF
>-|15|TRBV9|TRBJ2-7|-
TGTGCCAGCAGCGGCGGATCTAGCGAGGCCTACGAGCAGTACTTC
CASSGGSSEAYEQYF
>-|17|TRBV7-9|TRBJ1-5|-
TGTGCTCAACGTAGGCCAACAGAATCTTATAGCAATCAGCCCCAGCATTTT
CAQRRPTESYSNQPQHF
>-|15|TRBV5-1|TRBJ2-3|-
TGCGCCAGCAGCTCGCGAGGGGGGCGCACAGATACGCAGTATTTT
CASSSRGGRTDTQYF
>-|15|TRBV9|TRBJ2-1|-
TGTGCCAGCAGTGGGGGGAGCAGCTCCTACAATGAGCAGTTCTTC
CASSGGSSSYNEQFF
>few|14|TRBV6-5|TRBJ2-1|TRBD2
TGTGCCAGCAGGTACCGGGCGGGGGGTCATGAGCAGTTCTTC
CASRYRAGGHEQFF
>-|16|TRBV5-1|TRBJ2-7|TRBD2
TGCGCCACACCGGGACTAGCGGTTCTGAGCTCCTACGAGCAGTACTTC
CATPGLAVLSSYEQYF
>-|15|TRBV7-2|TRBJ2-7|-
TGTGCCAGCAGCTTAGGGCCTCTAGATTCCAACGAGCAGTACTTC
CASSLGPLDSNEQYF
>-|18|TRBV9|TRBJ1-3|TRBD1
TGTGCCAGCAGCGTCACCCGGGACAGGGGTTTTTTAGGAAACACCATATATTTT
CASSVTRDRGFLGNTIYF
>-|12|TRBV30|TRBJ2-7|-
TGTGCCTGGTCCAGGAGCTCCTACGAGCAGTACTTC
CAWSRSSYEQYF
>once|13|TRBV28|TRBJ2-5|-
TGTGCCAGCAGTAGGGGACGTGAGGAGACCCAGTACTTC
CASSRGREETQYF
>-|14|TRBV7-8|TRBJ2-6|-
TGTGCCAGCATAAGGACAACTGGGGCCAACGTCCTGACTTTC
CASIRTTGANVLTF
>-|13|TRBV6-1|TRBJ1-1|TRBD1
TGTGCCACCTGGGACAGGAGGGGCACTGAAGCTTTCTTT
CATWDRRGTEAFF
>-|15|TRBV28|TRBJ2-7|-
TGTGCCAGCAGTTCAGGGGGGGAAGGTGCCTACGAGCAGTACTTC
CASSSGGEGAYEQYF
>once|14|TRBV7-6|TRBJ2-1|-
TGTGCCAGCAGCTTAGCGGGAGACTACAATGAGCAGTTCTTC
CASSLAGDYNEQFF
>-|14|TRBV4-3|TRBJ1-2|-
TGCGCCAGCAGCCAAGTAAGTAGCGGCTATGGCTACACCTTC
CASSQVSSGYGYTF
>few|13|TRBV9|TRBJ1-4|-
TGTGCCAGCAGCCCGGGACCCCGTGAAAAACTGTTTTTT
CASSPGPREKLFF